The clone carrying this T cell receptor (beta chain) was seen a single time. Its matching antigen is unknown. A read error may account for a junction end that differs from germline. These data originate in a study of T cells after yellow fever vaccination. Study-wide results and caveats: Weaker overall was a secondary response that nonetheless peaked faster, on day 5 versus 15.

UMIs were added to TCR cDNA along with a universal primer site when it was made by 5'RACE template switching. TCRdb redid the calling of the 5' RACE reads with MiXCR, one entry per CDR3 protein. The table records about 360,000 distinct CDR3 sequences, approximately 6% of them present only once. This material consisted of PBMCs, taken 5 days after the yellow fever booster vaccination. The sequence was collected from a man younger than 40 who received the YFV17D yellow fever vaccine.

CDR3 amino acids: CASSLAGRNTWELFF. CDR3 in DNA: TGCGCCAGCAGCTTAGCGGGAAGGAACACCTGGGAGCTGTTTTTT. The gene calls are TRBV5-1 and TRBJ2-2, with 7 bases aligning to TRBD2. The CDR3 is 15 residues long. Looked up from germline, CDR1 is SGHRS and CDR2 is YFSETQ.